A single sample is the source of the 10 T cell receptor beta chains below, sequenced in a study of OX40 agonist ivuxolimab in advanced cancers. Method: immunoSEQ multiplex PCR; TCRdb's copy keeps in-frame clones and lacks some. Altogether tens of thousands of clones are present, 70% to 90% being singletons, with the ten largest covering roughly 5%. The sample was CD4+ or CD8+ T cells sorted from blood, taken in a trial of the OX40 agonist ivuxolimab. These receptors all come from an adult with an advanced solid tumor such as melanoma, head and neck, liver or kidney cancer.

The chain combines TRBV7-6 with TRBJ2-3, with D possibly being TRBD1 (6 bases). The CDR3 has 17 amino acids. Germline V gene lookup returns CDR1 SGHVS and CDR2 FNYEAQ. The V end lost 1 base, the J end lost 5 bases, and 19 bases lay between the germline ends. The CDR3 reads CASSLELSGRGGDTQYF. CDR3 nucleotides: TGTGCCAGCAGCTTAGAGTTGAGCGGACGAGGGGGAGATACGCAGTATTTT. Full variable domain (rest looked up from reference TRBV7-6 and TRBJ2-3): GAGVSQSPRYKVTKRGQDVALRCDPISGHVSLYWYRQALGQGPEFLTYFNYEAQQDKSGLPNDRFSAERPEGSISTLTIQRTEQRDSAMYRCASSLELSGRGGDTQYFGPGTRLTVL.

The V call is TRBV20-1, the J call TRBJ2-5; tentatively, D is TRBD1 (6 bases). CDR1 DFQATT and CDR2 SNEGSKA come from the germline V gene (reference sequence). Trimming pared 6 bases from V and 7 bases from J, leaving 12 bases between. The CDR3 covers 11 residues. CDR3 sequence reads: CSAPQGATQYF. CDR3 in DNA: TGCAGTGCGCCACAGGGAGCGACCCAGTACTTC.

V usage is TRBV9 and J usage is TRBJ2-3; D unclear. Germline V gene lookup returns CDR1 SGDLS and CDR2 YYNGEE. V was shortened by 6 bases and J by 0 bases, with 8 bases between the two germline ends. The CDR3 spans 13 residues. The CDR3 protein is CASNRYSTDTQYF. In DNA, the CDR3 is TGTGCCAGCAACCGATATAGCACAGATACGCAGTATTTT.

The chain is built from TRBV10-3 and TRBJ1-4, with 7 bases identical to TRBD1. Germline assignment: CDR1 ENHRY and CDR2 SYGVKD. After removal of 0 bases from V and 8 bases from J, the junction contained 3 bases not matched to a gene. The CDR3 totals 14 residues. The chain's CDR3 is CAISESTGSEKLFF. In DNA, the CDR3 is TGTGCCATCAGTGAGTCGACAGGGAGCGAAAAACTGTTTTTT.

This clone was seen just once. CDR3 region: CSALGGWGYTF. The CDR3 DNA reads TGCAGTGCTTTAGGGGGTTGGGGCTACACCTTC. The chain uses TRBV20-1 and TRBJ1-2; tentative D call: TRBD1 (6 bases). This CDR3 is built from 11 residues. Germline V lookup: CDR1 DFQATT, CDR2 SNEGSKA (reference sequence). The V end was cut by 5 bases, the J end by 8 bases, with 12 bases between.

The genes are TRBV28 and TRBJ1-5, with TRBD1 identical over 7 bases. CDR1 MDHEN and CDR2 SYDVKM come from the germline V gene. Trimming removed 5 bases from V and 0 bases from J; junction bases left unmatched: 19. The CDR3 covers 20 residues. CDR3 sequence: CASSHPPPDRSGDSNQPQHF. The CDR3, as DNA: TGTGCCAGCAGTCACCCCCCCCCGGACAGGTCTGGGGATAGCAATCAGCCCCAGCATTTT.

V is TRBV5-1 and J is TRBJ2-7, with 7 bases identical to TRBD1. The CDR3 spans 16 residues. Per germline, CDR1 SGHRS and CDR2 YFSETQ. V lost 1 base and J lost 0; bases outside the gene matches: 7. The CDR3 DNA is TGCGCCAGCAGCTTGACCGGGACAGCCAACTCCTACGAGCAGTACTTC. Its translation is CASSLTGTANSYEQYF. The variable domain in full, completed from reference TRBV5-1 and TRBJ2-7, reads KAGVTQTPRYLIKTRGQQVTLSCSPISGHRSVSWYQQTPGQGLQFLFEYFSETQRNKGNFPGRFSGRQFSNSRSEMNVSTLELGDSALYLCASSLTGTANSYEQYFGPGTRLTVT.

V is TRBV29-1 and J is TRBJ2-3, with unresolved D. The CDR3 loop spans 12 amino acids. V was clipped by 4 bases and J by 1 base, with 6 bases between them. Germline CDR1 reads SQVTM; CDR2 reads ANQGSEA. The CDR3 sequence is CSVARGTDTQYF. CDR3 nucleotides: TGCAGCGTTGCCCGGGGCACAGATACGCAGTATTTT.

This clone was found once. The rearrangement joins TRBV4-3 to TRBJ2-1, with TRBD2 matching over 8 bases. The CDR3 extends over 18 amino acids. Germline V gene lookup returns CDR1 LGHNA and CDR2 YSLEER. V shed 1 base, J shed 6 bases, and the junction held 14 bases outside the gene matches. CDR3 protein: CASSQVGVGLAGLNEQFF. The CDR3 region has the DNA TGCGCCAGCAGCCAAGTCGGTGTTGGCCTAGCGGGCCTCAATGAGCAGTTCTTC.

This clone came up once. The chain carries TRBV18 and TRBJ1-1; D is unresolved. Germline values: CDR1 KGHSH, CDR2 LQKENI. V dropped 3 bases and J dropped 4 bases, with 9 bases sitting between them. The CDR3 is made up of 13 amino acids. The CDR3 DNA reads as TGTGCCAGCTCACCGCAAGGGAGCACTGAAGCTTTCTTT. Residues: CASSPQGSTEAFF.